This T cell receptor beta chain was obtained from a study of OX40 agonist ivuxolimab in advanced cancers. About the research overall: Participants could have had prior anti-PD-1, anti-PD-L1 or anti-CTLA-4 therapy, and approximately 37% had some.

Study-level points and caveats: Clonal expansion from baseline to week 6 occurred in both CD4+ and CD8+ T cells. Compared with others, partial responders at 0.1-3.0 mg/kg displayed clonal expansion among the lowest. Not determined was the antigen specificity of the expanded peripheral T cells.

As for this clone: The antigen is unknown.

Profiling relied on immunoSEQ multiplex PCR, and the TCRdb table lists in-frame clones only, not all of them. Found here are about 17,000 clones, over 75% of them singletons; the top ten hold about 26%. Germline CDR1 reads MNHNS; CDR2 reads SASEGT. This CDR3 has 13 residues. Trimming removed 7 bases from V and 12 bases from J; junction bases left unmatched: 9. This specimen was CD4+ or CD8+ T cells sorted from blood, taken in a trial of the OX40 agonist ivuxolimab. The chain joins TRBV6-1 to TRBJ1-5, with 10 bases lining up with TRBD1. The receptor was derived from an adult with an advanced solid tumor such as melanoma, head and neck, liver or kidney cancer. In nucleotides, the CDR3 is TGTGCCAGCATTCTTGAGACAGGGGGCAACCAGCATTTT. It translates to CASILETGGNQHF.